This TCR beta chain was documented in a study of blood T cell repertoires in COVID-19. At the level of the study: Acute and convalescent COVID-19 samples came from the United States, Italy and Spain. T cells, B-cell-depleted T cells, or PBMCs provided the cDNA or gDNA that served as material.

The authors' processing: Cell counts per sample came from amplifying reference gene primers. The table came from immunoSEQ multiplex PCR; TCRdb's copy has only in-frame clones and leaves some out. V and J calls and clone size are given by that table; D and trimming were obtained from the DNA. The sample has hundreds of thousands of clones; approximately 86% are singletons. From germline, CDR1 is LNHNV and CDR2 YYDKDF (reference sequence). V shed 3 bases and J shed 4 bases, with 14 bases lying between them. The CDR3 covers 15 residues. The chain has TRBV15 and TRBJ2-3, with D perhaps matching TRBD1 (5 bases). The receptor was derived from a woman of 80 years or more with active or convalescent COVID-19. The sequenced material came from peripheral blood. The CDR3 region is CATSRRGRVADTQYF. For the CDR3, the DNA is TGTGCCACCAGCAGGCGAGGCAGGGTGGCAGATACGCAGTATTTT.